The TCR beta chain under discussion was sequenced for a study of cytomegalovirus exposure and HLA in healthy donors. As for the study in general: Across around 400 genotyped donors, 81% landed in the Caucasian-associated ancestry cluster.

The primer mix had 60 Vbeta and 13 Jbeta primers. Sequencing was performed with immunoSEQ multiplex PCR; in TCRdb, only in-frame clones are kept and a portion is missing. The sample records approximately 190,000 clones, more than 65% being singletons. This TCR came from a man aged 50-59 years in good health and CMV-seronegative. Material for sequencing was PBMCs.

CDR3: CASSLYSGGSSGVFF. CDR3 coding DNA: TGTGCCAGCAGCTTATATAGCGGGGGGTCTTCGGGGGTGTTTTTT. V and J are TRBV7-2 and TRBJ2-2, with TRBD2 matching 10 bases. Trimming cost V 2 bases and J 15 bases; bases outside gene matches: 12. This CDR3 is 15 amino acids long. Germline V lookup: CDR1 SGHTA, CDR2 FQGNSA.